This entry features one TCR beta chain sequence. Expressed TCRB transcripts were sequenced after all isolated RNA was converted to cDNA. Clones were sequenced by immunoSEQ multiplex PCR, and TCRdb holds only the in-frame ones, with some missing. The sample has 160,000 or so clones; 7.5% to 10% are singletons. The entry originates in a study of beta chain features in type 1 diabetes. Trimming stripped 6 bases from V and 0 bases from J, with 12 bases between. Germline V gene data show CDR1 as LNHDA and CDR2 as SQIVND (reference sequence). The CDR3 runs to 15 residues. CD45RO/CCR7/CD25/CD127/CD95/CD27 sorting isolated CD4+ naive, central memory, regulatory and stem cell-like memory cells.

Specimen: central memory CD4+ T cells from blood. The TCR comes from a woman under 30 in good health. The chain links TRBV19 to TRBJ2-1; D ambiguous. CDR3 coding DNA: TGTGCCAGTAGGTACTCCCTTACCTCCTACAATGAGCAGTTCTTC. It is translated as CASRYSLTSYNEQFF.